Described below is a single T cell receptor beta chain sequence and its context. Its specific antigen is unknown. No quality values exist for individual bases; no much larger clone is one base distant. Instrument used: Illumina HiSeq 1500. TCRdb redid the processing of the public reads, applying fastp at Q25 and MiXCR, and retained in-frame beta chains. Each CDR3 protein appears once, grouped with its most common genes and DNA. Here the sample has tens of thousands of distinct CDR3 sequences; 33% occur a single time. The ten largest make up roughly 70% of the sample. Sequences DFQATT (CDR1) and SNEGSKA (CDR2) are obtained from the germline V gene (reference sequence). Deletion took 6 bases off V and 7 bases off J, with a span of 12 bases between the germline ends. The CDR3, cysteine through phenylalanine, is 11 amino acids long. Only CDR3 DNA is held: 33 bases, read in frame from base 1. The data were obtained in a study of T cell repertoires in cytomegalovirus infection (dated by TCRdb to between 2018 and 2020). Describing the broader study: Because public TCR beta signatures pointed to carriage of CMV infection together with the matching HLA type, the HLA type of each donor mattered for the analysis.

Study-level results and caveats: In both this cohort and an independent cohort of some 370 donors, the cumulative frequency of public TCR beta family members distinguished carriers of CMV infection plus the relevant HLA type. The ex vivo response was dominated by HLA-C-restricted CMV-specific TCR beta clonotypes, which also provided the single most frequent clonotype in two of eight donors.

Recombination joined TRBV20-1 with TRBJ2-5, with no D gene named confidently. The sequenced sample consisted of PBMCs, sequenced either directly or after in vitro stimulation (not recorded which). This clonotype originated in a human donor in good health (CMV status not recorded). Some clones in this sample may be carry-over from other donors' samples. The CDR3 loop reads CSASSFGTQYF. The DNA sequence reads TGCAGTGCATCTAGTTTTGGGACCCAGTACTTC.